This T cell receptor (beta chain) stems from a study of regulatory T cells in long-lasting Graves disease. The time point was: newly diagnosed GD, antithyroid drugs for less than 3 months. Extracted RNA from PBMCs served as the source of the TCR library. Blood from the periphery, around 9 milliliters in all, was drawn into EDTA tubes. Turning to this clonotype: Its matching antigen is unknown.

Study-wide findings and caveats: The study found persistent patients shared more public clonotypes (2,741) than new patients (just over 950).

CDR3-region Arm-PCR and iRepertoire HTBI primers produced the TCR beta libraries. TCRdb used MiXCR to reprocess the multiplex PCR reads, holding one entry per CDR3 protein. The sample yields more than 400,000 distinct CDR3 sequences, about 17% seen once. The sample was also reused in another study, on T cells in Graves' hyperthyroidism and ophthalmopathy. Per that study: The study based diagnoses on clinical symptoms, serum thyroxine and TRAb, thyroid ultrasound and orbital computed tomography.

The clonotype was recovered from a young woman with Graves disease. Sequenced here: peripheral blood mononuclear cells (PBMCs), sampled at new diagnosis, from a patient treated with antithyroid drugs.

The CDR3 sequence is CASTDLQGGGDTQYF. The CDR3 nucleotides read TGTGCCAGCACCGACCTACAGGGAGGGGGCGATACGCAGTATTTT. V gene TRBV6-2 or TRBV6-3 combines with J gene TRBJ2-3; D is perhaps TRBD1 or TRBD2 (7 bases each). V was shortened by 7 bases and J by 6 bases, with 20 bases between the two germline ends. Germline V gene lookup returns CDR1 MNHEY and CDR2 SVGEGT. This CDR3 region has 15 residues.